This is a list of T cell receptor beta chains from one sample in a study of T cell responses to AZD1222 COVID-19 vaccine. Assay: immunoSEQ multiplex PCR; the TCRdb copy retains only in-frame clones and omits some. The sample yields about 39,000 clones, about nine tenths seen once. The sequenced sample was peripheral blood, obtained 28 days after the second dose of the MenACWY control vaccine. The receptors come from an adult who received the MenACWY meningococcal vaccine as a control. The CDR3 runs from the conserved cysteine through the conserved F or W.

>15|TRBV28|TRBJ1-4
CASSPPWDGGEKLFF
>14|TRBV6-5|TRBJ2-7
CATISGRRPYEQYF
>16|TRBV14|TRBJ2-7
CASSQQREGFRDEQYF
>20|TRBV19|TRBJ2-4
CASSIIPPGPQNLAKNIQYF
>13|TRBV3-1/TRBV3-2|TRBJ1-5
CASSQEGNQPQHF
>12|TRBV27|TRBJ1-6
CASSTQPGPLHF
>14|TRBV5-1|TRBJ2-7
CASSWGDRTYEQYF
>15|TRBV6-5|TRBJ2-5
CASRVETGGYETQYF
>14|TRBV11-2|TRBJ1-1
CASSFDRADTEAFF
>16|TRBV11-2|TRBJ2-7
CASSLGVSSGIYEQYF
>14|TRBV24-1|TRBJ2-1
CATSDLQGPGEQFF
>17|TRBV30|TRBJ2-4
CAWSLRLPRLAENIQYF
>12|TRBV30|TRBJ2-7
CALGSEGYEQYF
>15|TRBV11-2|TRBJ2-2
CASSYQTGDTGELFF
>17|TRBV4-2|TRBJ1-2
CASSQRANKDILYGYTF
>16|TRBV4-1|TRBJ1-1
CASSPHHIGGNTEAFF
>15|TRBV19|TRBJ1-4
CASKLPGQINEKLFF
>13|TRBV5-6|TRBJ2-2
CASSLRDSGELFF
>14|TRBV28|TRBJ2-7
CASSLGLDWDEQYF
>20|TRBV4-2|TRBJ2-2
CASSPELQGVRQGNTGELFF
>12|TRBV7-9|TRBJ2-5
CASSQGYETQYF
>14|TRBV5-1|TRBJ2-1
CASSLGLGPNEQFF
>13|TRBV12-3/TRBV12-4|TRBJ2-7
CASRTRSSYEQYF
>15|TRBV19|TRBJ1-5
CASSPRGHNNQPQHF
>20|TRBV23-1|TRBJ2-6
CASSQLGQVASHSGANVLTF
>15|TRBV2|TRBJ2-1
CASRASGRAGNEQFF
>13|TRBV10-1|TRBJ1-4
CASTAGANEKLFF